Listed here is a single T cell receptor beta chain. This specimen comes from a study of blood T cell repertoires in COVID-19. Study-level background: Sources were T cells, B-cell-depleted T cells, or PBMCs; the material itself was cDNA or gDNA.

Data came from immunoSEQ multiplex PCR; TCRdb stores just in-frame clones and leaves some out. The sample has about 81,000 clones, approximately 86% seen once. The germline gives CDR1 SGHTA, CDR2 FQGNSA. With 5 bases clipped from V and 5 bases from J, the junction kept 7 bases outside the gene matches. This CDR3 is built from 16 residues. The sequencing input was peripheral blood. This clonotype originated in a woman over 75 with acute or convalescent COVID-19. This rearrangement joins TRBV7-2 to TRBJ2-5; 14 bases are shared with TRBD2. The CDR3 sequence is CASSQKTSGGAETQYF. In DNA, the CDR3 is TGTGCCAGCAGCCAAAAGACTAGCGGGGGGGCGGAGACCCAGTACTTC.